These T cell receptor beta chains were read from a single sample in a study of CD8+ T cells in alopecia areata. Assay used: immunoSEQ multiplex PCR; TCRdb lists only in-frame clones, some missing. This sample has around 14,000 clones; 50% to 60% occur once, and the top ten carry approximately 3.9%. The specimen sequenced was CD4+ Tregs sorted from blood. These receptors all stem from a human donor with alopecia areata. CDR3s include the opening cysteine and the closing phenylalanine or tryptophan. The D gene is left open where the match is weak. Size tells how often a clone was seen (once, few, many) or the class of an expanded clone, and some rows leave it out.

>-|TRBV27|once|12|TRBJ2-1
TGTGCCAGCATGGCGGGACGAAATGAGCAGTTCTTC
CASMAGRNEQFF
>TRBD2|TRBV5-4|few|17|TRBJ2-7
TGTGCCAGCAGCCCGCAATACGGACTAGCGGGAGGGGGCGAGCAGTACTTC
CASSPQYGLAGGGEQYF
>-|TRBV19|few|11|TRBJ1-2
TGTGCCAGTAGCGCCGGGTATGGCTACACCTTC
CASSAGYGYTF
>TRBD1|TRBV18|-|16|TRBJ2-1
TGTGCCAGCTCAAGAACCGGGACAGGTTACTACAATGAGCAGTTCTTC
CASSRTGTGYYNEQFF
>-|TRBV7-9|-|13|TRBJ2-1
TGTGCCAGCAGCCAGGACCGGAACAATGAGCAGTTCTTC
CASSQDRNNEQFF
>-|TRBV19|-|15|TRBJ2-3
TGTGCCAGTTCCGGGGTCACCTACGTCGGAGATACGCAGTATTTT
CASSGVTYVGDTQYF
>-|TRBV5-6|few|13|TRBJ2-7
TGTGCCAGCAGCCTACTCCCAGGCTACGAGCAGTACTTC
CASSLLPGYEQYF
>-|TRBV9|once|13|TRBJ1-1
TGTGCCAGCAGCGTACGGTTGAACACTGAAGCTTTCTTT
CASSVRLNTEAFF
>-|TRBV29-1|-|12|TRBJ2-7
TGCAGCACGATGAGCGGCTCCTACGAGCAGTACTTC
CSTMSGSYEQYF
>-|TRBV28|-|13|TRBJ2-7
TGTGCCAGCAATCCCGGAGACGGCTACGAGCAGTACTTC
CASNPGDGYEQYF
>TRBD1|TRBV28|-|13|TRBJ2-7
TGTGCCAGCAGGATTATCCGGGACAGCCTAGCCTACTTC
CASRIIRDSLAYF
>TRBD1|TRBV7-9|-|13|TRBJ2-7
TGTGCCAGCAGCTTGTCAGGGGGCTACGAGCAGTACTTC
CASSLSGGYEQYF
>TRBD2|TRBV2|-|14|TRBJ2-5
TGTGCCAGCCCAAGACTAGCGGAACAAGAGACCCAGTACTTC
CASPRLAEQETQYF
>-|TRBV9|-|16|TRBJ2-2
TGTGCCAGCAGCGTAGGCGCAGGGGCGGGCACCGGGGAGCTGTTTTTT
CASSVGAGAGTGELFF
>-|TRBV27|-|13|TRBJ2-2
TGTGCCAGCAGTGCGGGCCTACCCGGGGAGCTGTTTTTT
CASSAGLPGELFF
>TRBD1|TRBV25-1|once|14|TRBJ2-7
TGTGCCAGCAGCCCCGGGACAGTTACCTACGAGCAGTACTTC
CASSPGTVTYEQYF
>-|TRBV29-1|-|11|TRBJ1-2
TGCAGCGTGACAGCCCTCGGGGGCTACACCTTC
CSVTALGGYTF
>TRBD1|TRBV19|-|18|TRBJ1-5
TGTGCCAGTAGTAAATACCCGGGACAGTCGGTCCAGAATCAGCCCCAGCATTTT
CASSKYPGQSVQNQPQHF
>-|TRBV27|-|17|TRBJ2-3
TGTGCCAGCAGTTTGAGTAGAAGCGGAGCTAGCACAGATACGCAGTATTTT
CASSLSRSGASTDTQYF
>-|TRBV6-6|-|13|TRBJ1-2
TGTGCCAGCAGCCCCGTAAGGGCGCAGGGCTACACCTTC
CASSPVRAQGYTF
>-|TRBV6-5|-|13|TRBJ2-3
TGTGCCAGCAGTTACTCAGGGGTGGCCGCCCAGTATTTT
CASSYSGVAAQYF
>TRBD2|TRBV28|-|15|TRBJ2-7
TGTGCCAGCAGGACGACCGGGACTAGCTTCTACGAGCAGTACTTC
CASRTTGTSFYEQYF
>TRBD1|TRBV7-9|few|16|TRBJ1-1
TGTGCCAGCAGCTTAAGGAACAGGGGGCTAGGTACTGAAGCTTTCTTT
CASSLRNRGLGTEAFF
>TRBD2|TRBV5-1|-|16|TRBJ2-1
TGCGCCAGCAGCTTGGAGGCGGGAGGAATTTATAATGAGCAGTTCTTC
CASSLEAGGIYNEQFF
>-|TRBV2|-|15|TRBJ2-3
TGTGCCAGCAGCCAATTGAGGTACCCCACAGATACGCAGTATTTT
CASSQLRYPTDTQYF
>-|TRBV5-1|-|12|TRBJ2-1
TGCGCCAGCGGAACATCTTTCAATGAGCAGTTCTTC
CASGTSFNEQFF
>TRBD1|TRBV5-6|medium-sized|14|TRBJ1-4
TGTGCCAGCAGCTTGGACAGGGGACGTGAAAAACTGTTTTTT
CASSLDRGREKLFF
>-|TRBV28|few|17|TRBJ2-4
TGTGCCAGCAGTTTATATATAGGGGCTAAAGTCAAAAACATTCAGTACTTC
CASSLYIGAKVKNIQYF
>-|TRBV28|large|11|TRBJ1-5
TGTGCCAGCAGTTTTGGACAGCCCCAGCATTTT
CASSFGQPQHF
>-|TRBV7-2|few|15|TRBJ2-1
TGTGCCAGCAGCCCGACTTTTACTCGACTTGATGAGCAGTTCTTC
CASSPTFTRLDEQFF
>-|TRBV6-1|once|14|TRBJ1-4
TGTGCCAGCAGTAAAGACAGGAATAATGAAAAACTGTTTTTT
CASSKDRNNEKLFF
>TRBD1|TRBV10-3|-|14|TRBJ2-7
TGTGCCATCAGACCCGGGACAGGGGTTGTCGAGCAGTACTTC
CAIRPGTGVVEQYF
>-|TRBV28|-|10|TRBJ2-3
TGTGCCAGCAGTCTAGATACGCAGTATTTT
CASSLDTQYF
>TRBD2|TRBV28|-|17|TRBJ2-1
TGTGCCAGCAGTTCCCCTAGCGGGAGGCAAATCTACAATGAGCAGTTCTTC
CASSSPSGRQIYNEQFF
>TRBD2|TRBV28|-|17|TRBJ2-1
TGTGCCAGCAGTCGCCGGCTGGGGCTAGCGGGGGTTAATGAGCAGTTCTTC
CASSRRLGLAGVNEQFF
>TRBD2|TRBV6-5|-|15|TRBJ2-1
TGTGCCAGCAGTTACTTGGGGCGGGAGAGGGATGAGCAGTTCTTC
CASSYLGRERDEQFF
>TRBD2|TRBV13|-|13|TRBJ2-1
TGTGCCAGCAGCTTATTCGCGGGAGGGGAGCAGTTCTTC
CASSLFAGGEQFF
>-|TRBV28|-|8|TRBJ1-2
TGTGCCACAAATGGCTACACCTTC
CATNGYTF
>TRBD1|TRBV7-8|few|16|TRBJ1-1
TGTGCCAGCAGCATGACAGGGGCCCCCGTGAACACTGAAGCTTTCTTT
CASSMTGAPVNTEAFF
>-|TRBV28|medium-sized|15|TRBJ1-1
TGTGCCAGCAGTATTTTCGCCCCGCCGGACACTGAAGCTTTCTTT
CASSIFAPPDTEAFF
>-|TRBV28|-|17|TRBJ1-1
TGTGCCAGCAGTTTAGGGGGGGGGTGGAATCGGAACACTGAAGCTTTCTTT
CASSLGGGWNRNTEAFF
>-|TRBV10-3|few|13|TRBJ1-5
TGTGCCATCAGTGGACACCTCAATCAGCCCCAGCATTTT
CAISGHLNQPQHF
>-|TRBV18|-|13|TRBJ2-7
TGTGCCAGCTCACCAAGGAGTGCCTACGAGCAGTACTTC
CASSPRSAYEQYF
>-|TRBV27|-|14|TRBJ1-5
TGTGCCAGCAGGTCGGGGGTCGGCAATCAGCCCCAGCATTTT
CASRSGVGNQPQHF
>-|TRBV30|-|12|TRBJ1-2
TGTGCCTGGAGAGTTATAGGGTCTGGCTACACCTTC
CAWRVIGSGYTF
>TRBD2|TRBV7-9|-|19|TRBJ2-3
TGTGCCAGCAGCTTAGTTATAACTAGCGGGAGGTTCGTCGGAGATACGCAGTATTTT
CASSLVITSGRFVGDTQYF
>TRBD1|TRBV27|-|18|TRBJ2-7
TGTGCCAGCAGTTTAAACGTTCTAGGGGGGACAGGGGGCTACGAGCAGTACTTC
CASSLNVLGGTGGYEQYF
>TRBD2|TRBV5-1|-|19|TRBJ2-1
TGCGCCAGCAGCCTACTGGGACTAGCGGGGTTGGGCTCCTACAATGAGCAGTTCTTC
CASSLLGLAGLGSYNEQFF
>TRBD2|TRBV5-1|-|15|TRBJ2-7
TGCGCCAGCAGCCGACTAGATAGCGGGTCCTACGAGCAGTACTTC
CASSRLDSGSYEQYF
>-|TRBV28|few|13|TRBJ2-1
TGTGCCAGCCGGGCCTACTCCTACAATGAGCAGTTCTTC
CASRAYSYNEQFF
>TRBD2|TRBV19|-|16|TRBJ2-7
TGTGCCAGTAGTAGGGCTGGACTAGCGGAAAGCTACGAGCAGTACTTC
CASSRAGLAESYEQYF
>-|TRBV18|-|16|TRBJ1-5
TGTGCCAGCTCACCATTTAAGGTTCTGGGCAATCAGCCCCAGCATTTT
CASSPFKVLGNQPQHF
>-|TRBV4-1|-|16|TRBJ2-3
TGCGCCAGCAGCCAAGTCGACATGGGATTCACAGATACGCAGTATTTT
CASSQVDMGFTDTQYF
>TRBD2|TRBV2|-|17|TRBJ2-1
TGTGCCAGCGGTGGGGGTCGACTAGCGGGAGGGCGAAGTGAGCAGTTCTTC
CASGGGRLAGGRSEQFF
>TRBD2|TRBV7-8|few|13|TRBJ2-5
TGTGCCAGCAGCGCCGGGAGGGGAGAGACCCAGTACTTC
CASSAGRGETQYF